These 9 T cell receptor beta chains were sequenced from one sample in a study of shared clonotypes between healthy human individuals. CD45RO-negative, CCR7-selected cells formed the naive CD8 fraction, which excluded terminally differentiated effector memory CD45RA+ cells. Libraries were prepared by immunoSEQ multiplex PCR; TCRdb keeps only in-frame clonotypes and omits some of them. The table includes 800,000 or so clones, about 97% detected once. Sequenced material: naive CD8+ T cells sorted from blood. Receptors originate from a man aged 25-40 years in good health.

The CDR3 DNA reads TGTGCCAGCAGTATTGACGGGGGGTGGGAGCAGTTCTTC. It specifies CASSIDGGWEQFF. The V call is TRBV6-4, the J call TRBJ2-1; 7 nucleotides align to TRBD2. J gave up 10 bases and V 5 bases, and 8 bases lay outside the gene matches. Per germline, CDR1 MRHNA and CDR2 SNTAGT. The CDR3 is 13 amino acids.

The chain recombines TRBV6-6 with TRBJ2-2; D is undetermined. Germline V gives CDR1 MNHNY, CDR2 SVGAGI (reference sequence). With 6 bases removed from V and 1 base from J, the gap between germline ends came to 15 bases. The CDR3 runs to 16 residues. The CDR3 sequence: CASSLAAAGNTGELFF. The CDR3 bases are TGTGCCAGCAGCCTCGCGGCGGCCGGGAACACCGGGGAGCTGTTTTTT.

The chain couples TRBV28 to TRBJ1-2, with TRBD1 identical over 10 bases. Trimming at V came to 6 bases and at J to 8 bases, leaving 9 bases not matched to a gene. This CDR3 contains 14 residues. Germline CDR1 MDHEN, CDR2 SYDVKM. DNA of the CDR3: TGTGCCAGCAGACCCGGGACAGGGGTACGCGGCTACACCTTC. Encoded protein: CASRPGTGVRGYTF.

This chain uses TRBV7-2 with TRBJ1-5, with a possible D match to TRBD1 (5 bases). CDR3 length equals 16 residues. V was trimmed by 1 base and J by 6 bases, leaving 16 bases between them. The germline gives CDR1 SGHTA, CDR2 FQGNSA. The CDR3 DNA sequence: TGTGCCAGCAGCTTAGTATCGGGGCCGGTGGGTCAGCCCCAGCATTTT. Amino acids: CASSLVSGPVGQPQHF.

This clone was found once. The rearrangement uses TRBV9 and TRBJ1-5; TRBD1 might be the D (6 bases). Trimming took off 4 bases at V and 6 bases at J, with 14 bases between the two ends. The length of the CDR3 is 14 residues. Per the germline V gene, CDR1 is SGDLS and CDR2 is YYNGEE. CDR3 sequence (DNA): TGTGCCAGCAGCCCCGGCGGGGGCACTCAGCCCCAGCATTTT. Protein sequence: CASSPGGGTQPQHF.

The DNA of the CDR3 is TGTGCCAGCAGCGTAAACGTGGGAGGAAGGGATACGCAGTATTTT. It codes for CASSVNVGGRDTQYF. The chain links TRBV9 to TRBJ2-3, with D possibly TRBD2 on 6 matching bases. CDR1 is SGDLS and CDR2 is YYNGEE in the germline V gene. V lost 1 base and J lost 6, with 15 bases in between. The CDR3 covers 15 residues.

V usage is TRBV7-9 and J usage is TRBJ2-1; possible D gene TRBD2, 5 bases. This CDR3 region has 11 residues. Looked up from germline, CDR1 is SEHNR and CDR2 is FQNEAQ (reference sequence). Trimming removed 8 bases from V and 10 bases from J, with 12 bases in between. CDR3 bases: TGTGCCAGCGGGCTAGCATACGAGCAGTTCTTC. Its translation: CASGLAYEQFF.

This chain connects TRBV28 to TRBJ1-1; the D gene is possibly TRBD1 (5 bases). V lost 6 bases, J lost 3 bases, and 11 bases lay in between. This CDR3 comprises 13 residues. Germline CDR1 is MDHEN and CDR2 is SYDVKM. CDR3 nucleotide sequence: TGTGCCAGCAGGTTAAGAGGGGACACTGAAGCTTTCTTT. Protein product: CASRLRGDTEAFF.

CDR3 region: CASSRGVGGVREQFF. Here the CDR3 DNA reads TGTGCCAGCAGCCGAGGAGTGGGGGGGGTTAGAGAGCAGTTCTTC. The chain couples TRBV7-7 to TRBJ2-1, with 7 bases that match TRBD2. Germline V lookup: CDR1 SSHAT, CDR2 FNYEAQ (reference sequence). This CDR3 has 15 residues. With 5 bases clipped from V and 10 bases from J, the junction kept 14 bases outside the gene matches.